Listed below are T cell receptor beta chains from one sample, sequenced in a study of T cell changes during pregnancy in multiple sclerosis. Libraries were prepared by immunoSEQ multiplex PCR; TCRdb keeps only in-frame clonotypes and omits some of them. The repertoire holds under 75,000 clones, about 93% seen once, with roughly 1.5% in the top ten. The sample was peripheral blood, taken in the third trimester of pregnancy. The receptors originated from a female donor in good health, enrolled as a control in a pregnancy study. The CDR3 runs from the conserved cysteine through the conserved F or W. A D gene is named only where the DNA matches it firmly. Size values are once, few and many counts, or a class for expanded clones, and some rows have none.

d_call: .
j_call: TRBJ1-6
v_call: TRBV9
cdr3_length: 16
clone_size: .
cdr3_aa: CASSGYIDRMDSPLHF
cdr3_nt: TGTGCCAGCAGCGGCTACATAGACAGGATGGATTCACCCCTCCACTTT

d_call: .
j_call: TRBJ1-1
v_call: TRBV14
cdr3_length: 13
clone_size: .
cdr3_aa: CASSQFQAAEAFF
cdr3_nt: TGTGCCAGCAGCCAATTTCAGGCAGCTGAAGCTTTCTTT

d_call: TRBD2
j_call: TRBJ2-3
v_call: TRBV4-2
cdr3_length: 15
clone_size: .
cdr3_aa: CASSPGLAGTYTQYF
cdr3_nt: TGTGCCAGCAGCCCAGGACTAGCGGGGACGTATACGCAGTATTTT

d_call: TRBD1
j_call: TRBJ2-1
v_call: TRBV14
cdr3_length: 16
clone_size: .
cdr3_aa: CASSQEGGQGLREQFF
cdr3_nt: TGTGCCAGCAGCCAAGAGGGGGGACAGGGTTTAAGGGAGCAGTTCTTC

d_call: TRBD1
j_call: TRBJ1-2
v_call: TRBV30
cdr3_length: 17
clone_size: .
cdr3_aa: CAWSPDRASIWPYGYTF
cdr3_nt: TGTGCCTGGAGCCCGGACAGGGCCTCGATCTGGCCTTATGGCTACACCTTC

d_call: .
j_call: TRBJ1-5
v_call: TRBV5-5
cdr3_length: 14
clone_size: .
cdr3_aa: CASSSRDGNQPQHF
cdr3_nt: TGTGCCAGCAGCTCGCGGGACGGGAATCAGCCCCAGCATTTT

d_call: TRBD2
j_call: TRBJ2-1
v_call: TRBV6-5
cdr3_length: 15
clone_size: .
cdr3_aa: CASSRRGGVRNEQFF
cdr3_nt: TGTGCCAGCAGTCGGCGGGGAGGGGTGCGGAATGAGCAGTTCTTC

d_call: .
j_call: TRBJ1-4
v_call: TRBV9
cdr3_length: 16
clone_size: .
cdr3_aa: CASSVGNSNNQEKLFF
cdr3_nt: TGTGCCAGCAGCGTAGGAAACAGTAATAACCAGGAAAAACTGTTTTTT

d_call: TRBD1
j_call: TRBJ1-6
v_call: TRBV5-1
cdr3_length: 14
clone_size: .
cdr3_aa: CASSLVTGASPLHF
cdr3_nt: TGCGCCAGCAGCTTGGTAACAGGGGCTTCACCCCTCCACTTT

d_call: TRBD1
j_call: TRBJ1-4
v_call: TRBV5-5
cdr3_length: 14
clone_size: .
cdr3_aa: CASSVGQLNEKLFF
cdr3_nt: TGTGCCAGCAGCGTGGGACAGCTTAATGAAAAACTGTTTTTT

d_call: TRBD2
j_call: TRBJ2-6
v_call: TRBV14
cdr3_length: 17
clone_size: .
cdr3_aa: CASSHPGGGSGANVLTF
cdr3_nt: TGTGCCAGCAGCCACCCCGGCGGGGGCTCTGGGGCCAACGTCCTGACTTTC

d_call: TRBD1
j_call: TRBJ1-3
v_call: TRBV18
cdr3_length: 16
clone_size: .
cdr3_aa: CASSRKDRATGNTIYF
cdr3_nt: TGTGCCAGCTCACGCAAAGACAGGGCGACTGGAAACACCATATATTTT

d_call: .
j_call: TRBJ1-2
v_call: TRBV15
cdr3_length: 15
clone_size: few
cdr3_aa: CATSREVEGVNGYTF
cdr3_nt: TGTGCCACCAGCAGAGAAGTAGAAGGGGTGAATGGCTACACCTTC

d_call: TRBD1
j_call: TRBJ2-1
v_call: TRBV7-9
cdr3_length: 16
clone_size: .
cdr3_aa: CASSSTGTGVNNEQFF
cdr3_nt: TGTGCCAGCAGCTCAACCGGGACAGGGGTGAACAATGAGCAGTTCTTC

d_call: .
j_call: TRBJ2-3
v_call: TRBV4-1
cdr3_length: 13
clone_size: .
cdr3_aa: CASSQTHTDTQYF
cdr3_nt: TGCGCCAGCAGCCAAACACACACAGATACGCAGTATTTT

d_call: TRBD2
j_call: TRBJ2-3
v_call: TRBV27
cdr3_length: 14
clone_size: .
cdr3_aa: CASRLAKGGVTQYF
cdr3_nt: TGTGCCAGCCGACTAGCGAAGGGTGGGGTTACGCAGTATTTT

d_call: TRBD1
j_call: TRBJ1-1
v_call: TRBV7-9
cdr3_length: 13
clone_size: .
cdr3_aa: CASKGGPNTEAFF
cdr3_nt: TGTGCCAGCAAAGGGGGCCCGAACACTGAAGCTTTCTTT

d_call: TRBD1
j_call: TRBJ2-7
v_call: TRBV12-5
cdr3_length: 17
clone_size: .
cdr3_aa: CASGRPPDRGEAYEQYF
cdr3_nt: TGTGCTAGTGGTCGGCCTCCAGACAGGGGAGAGGCCTACGAGCAGTACTTC

d_call: TRBD1
j_call: TRBJ1-5
v_call: TRBV5-5
cdr3_length: 15
clone_size: .
cdr3_aa: CASSWDRAVVQPQHF
cdr3_nt: TGTGCCAGCAGCTGGGACAGGGCGGTAGTTCAGCCCCAGCATTTT

d_call: .
j_call: TRBJ2-2
v_call: TRBV9
cdr3_length: 13
clone_size: .
cdr3_aa: CASSVGGAGELFF
cdr3_nt: TGTGCCAGCAGCGTAGGGGGCGCCGGGGAGCTGTTTTTT

d_call: .
j_call: TRBJ1-2
v_call: TRBV19
cdr3_length: 13
clone_size: .
cdr3_aa: CASSISGGAGYTF
cdr3_nt: TGTGCCAGTAGTATATCCGGGGGAGCCGGCTACACCTTC

d_call: .
j_call: TRBJ2-1
v_call: TRBV7-2
cdr3_length: 15
clone_size: once
cdr3_aa: CASSLTRTTYNEQFF
cdr3_nt: TGTGCCAGCAGCTTAACTAGGACTACTTACAATGAGCAGTTCTTC

d_call: .
j_call: TRBJ2-7
v_call: TRBV4-2
cdr3_length: 15
clone_size: .
cdr3_aa: CASSPAVVGSYEQYF
cdr3_nt: TGTGCCAGCAGCCCGGCGGTGGTTGGCTCCTACGAGCAGTACTTC

d_call: .
j_call: TRBJ2-3
v_call: TRBV5-6
cdr3_length: 12
clone_size: .
cdr3_aa: CASRGGRTAQYF
cdr3_nt: TGTGCCAGCAGGGGGGGTCGAACGGCGCAGTATTTT

d_call: TRBD1
j_call: TRBJ2-5
v_call: TRBV18
cdr3_length: 14
clone_size: .
cdr3_aa: CASSPDRVGETQYF
cdr3_nt: TGTGCCAGCTCACCGGACAGGGTTGGGGAGACCCAGTACTTC

d_call: .
j_call: TRBJ1-2
v_call: TRBV16
cdr3_length: 13
clone_size: few
cdr3_aa: CASSLPGGDGYTF
cdr3_nt: TGTGCCAGCAGCCTCCCGGGGGGAGATGGCTACACCTTC

d_call: TRBD1
j_call: TRBJ1-1
v_call: TRBV4-3
cdr3_length: 16
clone_size: .
cdr3_aa: CASSQWDSPMNTEAFF
cdr3_nt: TGCGCCAGCAGCCAATGGGACAGCCCAATGAACACTGAAGCTTTCTTT

d_call: .
j_call: TRBJ2-2
v_call: TRBV4-3
cdr3_length: 19
clone_size: .
cdr3_aa: CASSQEMFGGLQEAGELFF
cdr3_nt: TGCGCCAGCAGCCAAGAAATGTTCGGGGGGCTCCAAGAGGCCGGGGAGCTGTTTTTT

d_call: TRBD1
j_call: TRBJ2-7
v_call: TRBV5-4
cdr3_length: 15
clone_size: .
cdr3_aa: CASTIRGPRKAEQYF
cdr3_nt: TGTGCCAGCACCATTAGGGGGCCCCGGAAGGCCGAGCAGTACTTC

d_call: TRBD1
j_call: TRBJ1-6
v_call: TRBV13
cdr3_length: 16
clone_size: .
cdr3_aa: CASSPTPGTGDSPLHF
cdr3_nt: TGTGCCAGCAGCCCGACCCCCGGGACAGGGGATTCACCCCTCCACTTT

d_call: TRBD1
j_call: TRBJ2-3
v_call: TRBV11-2
cdr3_length: 15
clone_size: .
cdr3_aa: CASSLSDRETDTQYF
cdr3_nt: TGTGCCAGCAGCCTATCAGACAGGGAGACAGATACGCAGTATTTT

d_call: .
j_call: TRBJ2-5
v_call: TRBV11-3
cdr3_length: 14
clone_size: once
cdr3_aa: CASSQGSRAETQYF
cdr3_nt: TGTGCCAGCAGCCAGGGGTCGCGGGCAGAGACCCAGTACTTC

d_call: TRBD1
j_call: TRBJ2-6
v_call: TRBV9
cdr3_length: 21
clone_size: .
cdr3_aa: CASSVGILGDRMSSGANVLTF
cdr3_nt: TGTGCCAGCAGCGTAGGTATTTTGGGGGACAGAATGTCCTCTGGGGCCAACGTCCTGACTTTC

d_call: TRBD1
j_call: TRBJ1-1
v_call: TRBV4-1
cdr3_length: 17
clone_size: .
cdr3_aa: CASSVRDRGPGNTEAFF
cdr3_nt: TGCGCCAGCAGCGTCCGGGACAGGGGACCGGGGAACACTGAAGCTTTCTTT

d_call: .
j_call: TRBJ1-2
v_call: TRBV7-2
cdr3_length: 15
clone_size: .
cdr3_aa: CASRVTGVTNYGYTF
cdr3_nt: TGTGCCAGCAGAGTTACAGGAGTTACTAACTATGGCTACACCTTC

d_call: .
j_call: TRBJ2-1
v_call: TRBV5-4
cdr3_length: 15
clone_size: .
cdr3_aa: CASSLGRGAYNEQFF
cdr3_nt: TGTGCCAGCAGCTTGGGACGGGGTGCCTACAATGAGCAGTTCTTC

d_call: TRBD1
j_call: TRBJ1-3
v_call: TRBV19
cdr3_length: 16
clone_size: .
cdr3_aa: CASSIGQGRSGNTIYF
cdr3_nt: TGTGCCAGTAGTATAGGACAGGGCCGCTCTGGAAACACCATATATTTT